Listed below are T cell receptor beta chains from one sample, sequenced in a study of blood T cell repertoires in COVID-19. TCRdb keeps only in-frame clones here, not all; method: immunoSEQ multiplex PCR. There are fewer than 130,000 clones in the sample; around 85% occur only once, and roughly 19% lies in the top ten. Material: peripheral blood. The receptors here all came from a man between 70 and 80 years old with active or convalescent COVID-19. Each CDR3 is given with its conserved first and last residue. Each record gives: V gene, clone size, D gene, J gene, CDR3 DNA, CDR3 protein. D genes are given only for firm matches. Clone size is given for some rows only: seen once, a few or many times, or a class if the clone is expanded.

>TRBV9|-|-|TRBJ1-2
TGTGCCAGCAGCGCCAAAGAGACAGGAAACTATGGCTACACCTTC
CASSAKETGNYGYTF
>TRBV5-8|-|TRBD1|TRBJ2-1
TGTGCCAGCAGCTTGGGGGACAGGGTGGACAATGAGCAGTTCTTC
CASSLGDRVDNEQFF
>TRBV2|-|TRBD2|TRBJ2-3
TGTGCCAGCATGACCAGACTAGCGGGTATAGATACGCAGTATTTT
CASMTRLAGIDTQYF
>TRBV27|-|-|TRBJ1-2
TGTGCCAGCCGTCGGACAGTACAAAATCCCTATGGCTACACCTTC
CASRRTVQNPYGYTF
>TRBV6-1|-|TRBD1|TRBJ2-5
TGTGCCAGCAGTGAAGGACAGGGTTCACAAGAGACCCAGTACTTC
CASSEGQGSQETQYF
>TRBV11-2|-|-|TRBJ2-5
TGTGCCAGCAGCTTAGATCGGGTGGAGACCCAGTACTTC
CASSLDRVETQYF
>TRBV2|-|TRBD1|TRBJ1-1
TGTGCCAGCAGTGAACAGGGGGTGCACCACACTGAAGCTTTCTTT
CASSEQGVHHTEAFF
>TRBV6-5|-|-|TRBJ1-1
TGTGCCAGCAGTTCGGGGGGCCTGAACACTGAAGCTTTCTTT
CASSSGGLNTEAFF
>TRBV10-3|-|-|TRBJ2-1
TGTGCCATCAGTGATTGGAGCTCCTACAATGAGCAGTTCTTC
CAISDWSSYNEQFF
>TRBV5-6|once|TRBD1|TRBJ1-1
TGTGCCAGCAGCTGGGACAGGGGCGTGAACACTGAAGCTTTCTTT
CASSWDRGVNTEAFF
>TRBV7-2|few|TRBD1|TRBJ1-2
TGTGCCAGCAGCCCCCGGACAGGGGGCCGCTATGGCTACACCTTC
CASSPRTGGRYGYTF
>TRBV28|-|TRBD1|TRBJ2-2
TGTGCCAGCAGGAAACAGGGGGTGGGCGGGGAGCTGTTTTTT
CASRKQGVGGELFF
>TRBV6-1|few|TRBD2|TRBJ2-3
TGTGCCAGCAGTGAAGCAGAAGGGATTAGCGGGGTAAATACGCAGTATTTT
CASSEAEGISGVNTQYF
>TRBV7-9|-|-|TRBJ1-1
TGTGCCAGCTCTAGGGCGGGGGCGGCTGAAGCTTTCTTT
CASSRAGAAEAFF
>TRBV9|-|-|TRBJ1-3
TGTGCCAGCAGCGGAACAGGGCCTAATATTGGAAACACCATATATTTT
CASSGTGPNIGNTIYF
>TRBV30|-|TRBD1|TRBJ2-7
TGTGCCTGGAGTGTACGCGGGACAGGGGGCTACGAGCAGTACTTC
CAWSVRGTGGYEQYF